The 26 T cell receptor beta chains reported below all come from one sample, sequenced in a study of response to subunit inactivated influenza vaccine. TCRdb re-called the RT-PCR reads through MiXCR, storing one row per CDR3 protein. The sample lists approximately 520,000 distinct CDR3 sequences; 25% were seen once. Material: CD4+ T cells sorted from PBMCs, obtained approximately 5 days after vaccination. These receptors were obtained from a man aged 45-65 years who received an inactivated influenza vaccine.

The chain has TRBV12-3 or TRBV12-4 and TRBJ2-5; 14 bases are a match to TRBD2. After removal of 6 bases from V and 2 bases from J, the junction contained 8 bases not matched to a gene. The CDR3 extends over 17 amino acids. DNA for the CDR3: TGTGCCAGCAGCCGACTAGCGGGGGGGGTAGGGCAAGAGACCCAGTACTTC. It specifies CASSRLAGGVGQETQYF.

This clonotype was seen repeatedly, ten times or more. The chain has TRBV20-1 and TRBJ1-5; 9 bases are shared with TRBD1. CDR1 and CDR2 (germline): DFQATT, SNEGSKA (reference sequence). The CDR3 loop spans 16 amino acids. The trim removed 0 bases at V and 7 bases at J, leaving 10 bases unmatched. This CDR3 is CSARELRTGGGQPQHF. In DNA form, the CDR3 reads TGCAGTGCTAGAGAACTCCGAACAGGGGGCGGACAGCCCCAGCATTTT.

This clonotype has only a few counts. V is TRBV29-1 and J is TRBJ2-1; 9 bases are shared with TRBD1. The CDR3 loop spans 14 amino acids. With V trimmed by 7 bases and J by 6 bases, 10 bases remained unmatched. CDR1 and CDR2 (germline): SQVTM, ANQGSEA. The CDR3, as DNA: TGCAGCGCCGACAGGGGGAACGAAGGCAATGAGCAGTTCTTC. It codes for CSADRGNEGNEQFF.

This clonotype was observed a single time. The CDR3 DNA reads as TGTGCCAGCTCCACAGGGGACTACAATGAGCAGTTCTTC. It specifies CASSTGDYNEQFF. The rearrangement uses TRBV18 and TRBJ2-1; 7 nucleotides align to TRBD1. The CDR3 runs 13 residues. CDR1 is KGHSH, CDR2 LQKENI, per germline. V was pared by 6 bases and J by 3 bases, with 2 bases of the junction left unmatched.

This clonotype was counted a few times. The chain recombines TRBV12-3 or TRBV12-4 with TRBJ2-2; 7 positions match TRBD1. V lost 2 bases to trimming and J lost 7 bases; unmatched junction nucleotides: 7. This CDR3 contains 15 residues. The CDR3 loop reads CASSLRDSYFGELFF. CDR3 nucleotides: TGTGCCAGCAGTTTACGGGACAGTTACTTCGGGGAGCTGTTTTTT.

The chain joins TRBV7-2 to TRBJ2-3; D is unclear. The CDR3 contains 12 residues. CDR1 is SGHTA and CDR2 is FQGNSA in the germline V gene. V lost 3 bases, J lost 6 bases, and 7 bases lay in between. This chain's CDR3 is CASSFRVDTQYF. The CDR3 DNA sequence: TGTGCCAGCAGCTTCCGGGTGGATACGCAGTATTTT. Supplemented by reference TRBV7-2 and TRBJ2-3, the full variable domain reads GAGVSQSPSNKVTEKGKDVELRCDPISGHTALYWYRQSLGQGLEFLIYFQGNSAPDKSGLPSDRFSAERTGGSVSTLTIQRTQQEDSAVYLCASSFRVDTQYFGPGTRLTVL.

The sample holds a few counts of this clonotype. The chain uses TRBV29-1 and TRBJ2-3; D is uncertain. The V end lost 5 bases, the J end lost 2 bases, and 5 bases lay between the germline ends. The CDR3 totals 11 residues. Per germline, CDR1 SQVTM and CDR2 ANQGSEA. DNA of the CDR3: TGCAGCGTTTCACACACAGATACGCAGTATTTT. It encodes CSVSHTDTQYF.

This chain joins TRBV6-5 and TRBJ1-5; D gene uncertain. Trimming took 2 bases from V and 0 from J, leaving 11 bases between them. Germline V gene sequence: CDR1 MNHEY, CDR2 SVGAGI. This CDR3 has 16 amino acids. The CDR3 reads CASSYDRSYSNQPQHF. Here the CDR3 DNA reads TGTGCCAGCAGTTACGACCGAAGCTATAGCAATCAGCCCCAGCATTTT.

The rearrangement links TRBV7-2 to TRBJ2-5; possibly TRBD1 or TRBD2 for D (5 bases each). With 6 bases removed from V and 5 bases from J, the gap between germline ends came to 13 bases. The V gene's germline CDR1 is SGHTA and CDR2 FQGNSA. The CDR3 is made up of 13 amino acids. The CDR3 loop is CASSSDWGETQYF. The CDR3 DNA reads TGTGCCAGCAGTTCGGACTGGGGGGAGACCCAGTACTTC. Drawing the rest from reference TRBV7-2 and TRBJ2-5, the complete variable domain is GAGVSQSPSNKVTEKGKDVELRCDPISGHTALYWYRQSLGQGLEFLIYFQGNSAPDKSGLPSDRFSAERTGGSVSTLTIQRTQQEDSAVYLCASSSDWGETQYFGPGTRLLVL.

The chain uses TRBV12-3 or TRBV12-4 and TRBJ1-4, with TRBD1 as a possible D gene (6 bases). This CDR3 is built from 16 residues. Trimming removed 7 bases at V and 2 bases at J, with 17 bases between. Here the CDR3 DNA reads TGTGCCAGCACCCTATCCAGGGGAGTTACTAATGAAAAACTGTTTTTT. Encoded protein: CASTLSRGVTNEKLFF.

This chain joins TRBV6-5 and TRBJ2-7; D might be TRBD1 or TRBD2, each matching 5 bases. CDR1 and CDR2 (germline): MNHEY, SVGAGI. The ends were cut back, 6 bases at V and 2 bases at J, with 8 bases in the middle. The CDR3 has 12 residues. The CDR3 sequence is CASSGDPYEQYF. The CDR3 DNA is TGTGCCAGCAGCGGGGACCCCTACGAGCAGTACTTC.

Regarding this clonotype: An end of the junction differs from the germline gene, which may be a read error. Written as DNA, the CDR3 is TGTGCCAGCAGCCCGAGAGGGGCTGGTAATCCACCCCTCCACTTT. It is translated as CASSPRGAGNPPLHF. V usage is TRBV9 and J usage is TRBJ1-6; possibly TRBD1 for D (5 bases). Germline lookup yields CDR1 SGDLS and CDR2 YYNGEE. The CDR3 runs 15 residues.

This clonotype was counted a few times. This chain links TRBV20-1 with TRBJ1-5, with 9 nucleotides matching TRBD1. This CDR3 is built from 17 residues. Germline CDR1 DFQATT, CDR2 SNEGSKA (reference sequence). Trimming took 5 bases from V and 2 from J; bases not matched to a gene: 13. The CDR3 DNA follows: TGCAGTGCTCGGGACAGGGCCCGGGGACGAGGCAATCAGCCCCAGCATTTT. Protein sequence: CSARDRARGRGNQPQHF.

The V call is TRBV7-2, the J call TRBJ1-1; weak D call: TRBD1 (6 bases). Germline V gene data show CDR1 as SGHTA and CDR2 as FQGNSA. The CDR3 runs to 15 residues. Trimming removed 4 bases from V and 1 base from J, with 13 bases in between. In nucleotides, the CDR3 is TGTGCCAGCAGCTCCCCCGGGACACCGAACACTGAAGCTTTCTTT. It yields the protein CASSSPGTPNTEAFF.

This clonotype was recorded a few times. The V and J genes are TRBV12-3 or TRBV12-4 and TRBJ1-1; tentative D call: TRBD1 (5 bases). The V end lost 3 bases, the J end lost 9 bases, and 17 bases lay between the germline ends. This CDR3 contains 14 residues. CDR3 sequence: CASSFRSGGGKAFF. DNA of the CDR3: TGTGCCAGCAGTTTCAGATCGGGTGGGGGGAAAGCTTTCTTT.

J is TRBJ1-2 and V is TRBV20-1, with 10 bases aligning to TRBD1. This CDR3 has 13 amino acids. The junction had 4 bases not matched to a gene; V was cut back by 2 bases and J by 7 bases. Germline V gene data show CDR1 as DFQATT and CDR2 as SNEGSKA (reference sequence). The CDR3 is CSARKTGGLGYTF. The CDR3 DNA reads TGCAGTGCTAGAAAGACAGGGGGCCTTGGCTACACCTTC.

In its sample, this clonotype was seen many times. The CDR3 here is CSATPGLAGYGEQFF. Here the CDR3 DNA reads TGCAGTGCTACCCCGGGACTAGCGGGATATGGTGAGCAGTTCTTC. The chain carries TRBV20-1 and TRBJ2-1, with 13 bases that match TRBD2. Per germline, CDR1 DFQATT and CDR2 SNEGSKA (reference sequence). Trimming took 4 bases from V and 9 from J; bases not matched to a gene: 9. The CDR3 spans 15 residues.

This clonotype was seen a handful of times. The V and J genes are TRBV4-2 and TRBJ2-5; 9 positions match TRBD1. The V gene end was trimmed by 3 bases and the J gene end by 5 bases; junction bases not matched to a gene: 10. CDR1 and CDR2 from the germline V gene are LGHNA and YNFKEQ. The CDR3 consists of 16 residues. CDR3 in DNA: TGTGCCAGCAGCCACGTGTTAACAGGGGGCATCGAGACCCAGTACTTC. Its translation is CASSHVLTGGIETQYF.

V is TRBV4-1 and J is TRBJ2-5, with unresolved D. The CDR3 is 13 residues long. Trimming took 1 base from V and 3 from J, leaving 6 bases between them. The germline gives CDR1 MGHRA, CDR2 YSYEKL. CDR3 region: CASSQGLEETQYF. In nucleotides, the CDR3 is TGCGCCAGCAGCCAAGGCCTAGAAGAGACCCAGTACTTC.

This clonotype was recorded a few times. The CDR3 spells CSASDPLGANYGYTF. CDR3 DNA sequence: TGCAGTGCTAGCGACCCCTTGGGGGCTAACTATGGCTACACCTTC. The chain employs TRBV20-1 and TRBJ1-2, with TRBD1 as a possible D gene (5 bases). V shed 3 bases and J shed 0 bases, with 14 bases lying between them. CDR1 is DFQATT, CDR2 SNEGSKA, per germline (reference sequence). This CDR3 is built from 15 residues.

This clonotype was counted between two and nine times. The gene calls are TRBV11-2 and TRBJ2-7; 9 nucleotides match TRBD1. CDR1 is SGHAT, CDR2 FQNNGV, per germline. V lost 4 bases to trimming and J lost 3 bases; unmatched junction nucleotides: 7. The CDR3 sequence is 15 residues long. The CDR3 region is CASSYRDRVSYEQYF. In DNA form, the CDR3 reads TGTGCCAGCAGCTACCGGGACAGGGTGAGCTACGAGCAGTACTTC.

Here the CDR3 DNA reads TGTGCCAGCAGCGTACAGGACAGGGGGGGGTTTGGGGAGCTGTTTTTT. It is translated as CASSVQDRGGFGELFF. This chain joins TRBV9 and TRBJ2-2; the match to TRBD1 covers 10 bases. Trimming removed 1 base from V and 8 bases from J; junction bases left unmatched: 8. Germline lookup yields CDR1 SGDLS and CDR2 YYNGEE. The CDR3 extends over 16 amino acids.

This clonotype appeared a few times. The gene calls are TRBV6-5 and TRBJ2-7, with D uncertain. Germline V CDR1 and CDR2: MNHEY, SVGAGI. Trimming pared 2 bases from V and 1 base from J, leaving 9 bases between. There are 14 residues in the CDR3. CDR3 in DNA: TGTGCCAGCAGTTACGGCGGCCAATCCTACGAGCAGTACTTC. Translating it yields CASSYGGQSYEQYF.

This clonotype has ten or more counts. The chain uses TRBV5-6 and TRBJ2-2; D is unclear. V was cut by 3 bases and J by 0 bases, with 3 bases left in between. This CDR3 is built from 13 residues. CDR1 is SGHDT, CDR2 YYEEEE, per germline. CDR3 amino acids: CASSYPNTGELFF. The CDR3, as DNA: TGTGCCAGCAGCTACCCGAACACCGGGGAGCTGTTTTTT.

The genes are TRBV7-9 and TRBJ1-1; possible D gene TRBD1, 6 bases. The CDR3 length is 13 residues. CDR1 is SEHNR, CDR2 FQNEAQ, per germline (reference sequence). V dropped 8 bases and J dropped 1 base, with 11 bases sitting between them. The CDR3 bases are TGTGCCAGCGGAACAGGGACGAACACTGAAGCTTTCTTT. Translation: CASGTGTNTEAFF. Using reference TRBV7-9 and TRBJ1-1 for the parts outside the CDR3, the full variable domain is DTGVSQNPRHKITKRGQNVTFRCDPISEHNRLYWYRQTLGQGPEFLTYFQNEAQLEKSRLLSDRFSAERPKGSFSTLEIQRTEQGDSAMYLCASGTGTNTEAFFGQGTRLTVV.

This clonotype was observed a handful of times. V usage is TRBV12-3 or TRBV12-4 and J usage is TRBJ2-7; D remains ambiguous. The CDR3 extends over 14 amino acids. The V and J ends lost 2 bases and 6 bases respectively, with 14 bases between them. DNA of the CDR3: TGTGCCAGCAGTTTACAGGACGTCAGGCTCGAGCAGTACTTC. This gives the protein CASSLQDVRLEQYF.